This T cell receptor beta chain came from a study of cytomegalovirus exposure and HLA in healthy donors. Study outcomes and limitations: Reports credit the classifier with highly specific, highly sensitive diagnosis of cytomegalovirus status.

PCR was performed using 60 Vbeta and 13 Jbeta primers. Libraries were prepared by immunoSEQ multiplex PCR; TCRdb keeps only in-frame clonotypes and omits some of them. The sample contains nearly 300,000 clones, 86% of which appear only once. As regards this clone: Its antigen is currently unknown.

Per the germline V gene, CDR1 is SGHAT and CDR2 is FQNNGV. V gave up 1 base and J gave up 4 bases, with 11 bases separating them. This CDR3 contains 15 residues. Each donor's status was that of a healthy bone marrow donor. Sequenced sample: PBMCs. The V call is TRBV11-2, the J call TRBJ1-3; unclear D gene. The clonotype originates from a man in his forties in good health and CMV-seropositive. The CDR3 protein is CASSLAYVFGNTIYF. Here the CDR3 DNA reads TGTGCCAGCAGCTTAGCCTACGTGTTCGGAAACACCATATATTTT.